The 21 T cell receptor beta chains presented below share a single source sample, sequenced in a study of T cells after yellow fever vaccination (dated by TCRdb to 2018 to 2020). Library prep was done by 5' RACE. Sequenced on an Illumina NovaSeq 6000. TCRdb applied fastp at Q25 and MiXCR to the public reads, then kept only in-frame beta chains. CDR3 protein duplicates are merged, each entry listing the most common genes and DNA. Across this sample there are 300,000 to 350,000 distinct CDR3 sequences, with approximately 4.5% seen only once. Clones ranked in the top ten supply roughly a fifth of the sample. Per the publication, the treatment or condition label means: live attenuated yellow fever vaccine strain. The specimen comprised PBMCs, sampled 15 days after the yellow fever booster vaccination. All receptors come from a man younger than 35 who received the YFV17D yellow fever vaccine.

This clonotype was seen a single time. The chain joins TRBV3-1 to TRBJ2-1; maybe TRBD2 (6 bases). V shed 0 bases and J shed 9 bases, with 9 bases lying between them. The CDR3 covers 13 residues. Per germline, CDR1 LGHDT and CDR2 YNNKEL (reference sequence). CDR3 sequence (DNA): TGTGCCAGCAGCCAAGAGGGGCGGGGTGAGCAGTTCTTC. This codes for CASSQEGRGEQFF.

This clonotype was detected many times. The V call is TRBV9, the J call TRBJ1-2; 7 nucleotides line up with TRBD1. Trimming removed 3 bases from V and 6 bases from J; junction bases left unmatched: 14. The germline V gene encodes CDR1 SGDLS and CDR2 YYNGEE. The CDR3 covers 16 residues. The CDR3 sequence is CASSALPTRGKHGYTF. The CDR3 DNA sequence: TGTGCCAGCAGCGCTCTCCCCACCAGGGGGAAACATGGCTACACCTTC.

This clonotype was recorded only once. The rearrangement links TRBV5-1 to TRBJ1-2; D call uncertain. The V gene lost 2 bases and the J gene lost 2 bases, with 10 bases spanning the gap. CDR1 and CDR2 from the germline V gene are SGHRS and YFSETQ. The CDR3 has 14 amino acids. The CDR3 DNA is TGCGCCAGCAGCTTTAATCCGGGAAACTATGGCTACACCTTC. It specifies CASSFNPGNYGYTF. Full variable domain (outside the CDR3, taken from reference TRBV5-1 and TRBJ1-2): KAGVTQTPRYLIKTRGQQVTLSCSPISGHRSVSWYQQTPGQGLQFLFEYFSETQRNKGNFPGRFSGRQFSNSRSEMNVSTLELGDSALYLCASSFNPGNYGYTFGSGTRLTVV.

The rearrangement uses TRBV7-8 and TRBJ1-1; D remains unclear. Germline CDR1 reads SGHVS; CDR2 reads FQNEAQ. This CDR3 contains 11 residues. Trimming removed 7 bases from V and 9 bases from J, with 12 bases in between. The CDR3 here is CASTTAGKAFF. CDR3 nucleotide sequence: TGTGCCAGCACCACAGCGGGGAAAGCTTTCTTT.

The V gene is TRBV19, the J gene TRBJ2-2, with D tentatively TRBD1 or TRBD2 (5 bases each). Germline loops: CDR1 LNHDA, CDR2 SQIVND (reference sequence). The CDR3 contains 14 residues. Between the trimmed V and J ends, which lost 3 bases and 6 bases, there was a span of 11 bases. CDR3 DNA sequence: TGTGCCAGTAGTATTGTCCGAGGGGCCGGGGAGCTGTTTTTT. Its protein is CASSIVRGAGELFF.

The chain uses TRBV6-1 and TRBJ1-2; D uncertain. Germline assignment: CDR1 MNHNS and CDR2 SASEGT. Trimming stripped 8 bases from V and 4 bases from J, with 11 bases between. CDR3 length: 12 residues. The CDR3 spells CASAVDGYGYTF. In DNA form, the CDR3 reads TGTGCCAGCGCAGTAGACGGCTATGGCTACACCTTC.

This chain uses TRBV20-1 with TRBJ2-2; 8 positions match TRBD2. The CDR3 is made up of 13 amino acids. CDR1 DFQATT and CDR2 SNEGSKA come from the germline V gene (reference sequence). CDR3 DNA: TGCAGGGCGGGGGGACCGAACACCGGGGAGCTGTTTTTT. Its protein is CRAGGPNTGELFF.

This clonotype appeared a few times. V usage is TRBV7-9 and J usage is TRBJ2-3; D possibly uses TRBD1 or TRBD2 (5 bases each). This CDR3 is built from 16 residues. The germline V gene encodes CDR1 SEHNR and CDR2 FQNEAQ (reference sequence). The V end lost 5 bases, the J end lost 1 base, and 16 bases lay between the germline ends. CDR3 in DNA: TGTGCCAGCAGCCGGCTTGGGCAGGGACGCACAGATACGCAGTATTTT. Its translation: CASSRLGQGRTDTQYF. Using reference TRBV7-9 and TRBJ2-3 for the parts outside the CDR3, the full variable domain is DTGVSQNPRHKITKRGQNVTFRCDPISEHNRLYWYRQTLGQGPEFLTYFQNEAQLEKSRLLSDRFSAERPKGSFSTLEIQRTEQGDSAMYLCASSRLGQGRTDTQYFGPGTRLTVL.

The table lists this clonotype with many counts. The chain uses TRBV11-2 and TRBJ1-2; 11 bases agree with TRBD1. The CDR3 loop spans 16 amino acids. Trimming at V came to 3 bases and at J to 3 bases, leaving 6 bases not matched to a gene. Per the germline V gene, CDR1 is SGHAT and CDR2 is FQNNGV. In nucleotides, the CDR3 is TGTGCCAGCAGCTTGGGGTGGACAGGGGGCTACTATGGCTACACCTTC. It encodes CASSLGWTGGYYGYTF.

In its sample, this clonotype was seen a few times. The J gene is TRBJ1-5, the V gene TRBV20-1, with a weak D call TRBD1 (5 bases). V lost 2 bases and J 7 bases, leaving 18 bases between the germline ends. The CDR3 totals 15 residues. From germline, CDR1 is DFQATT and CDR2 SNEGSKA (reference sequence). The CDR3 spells CSARSPSGLEQPQHF. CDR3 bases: TGCAGTGCTAGATCACCTTCAGGGTTGGAACAGCCCCAGCATTTT.

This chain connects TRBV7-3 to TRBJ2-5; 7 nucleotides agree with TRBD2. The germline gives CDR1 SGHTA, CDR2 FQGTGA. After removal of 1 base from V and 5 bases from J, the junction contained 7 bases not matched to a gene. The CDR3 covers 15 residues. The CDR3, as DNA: TGTGCCAGCAGCTTAAGGCCGGGGGGTGGGGAGACCCAGTACTTC. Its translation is CASSLRPGGGETQYF.

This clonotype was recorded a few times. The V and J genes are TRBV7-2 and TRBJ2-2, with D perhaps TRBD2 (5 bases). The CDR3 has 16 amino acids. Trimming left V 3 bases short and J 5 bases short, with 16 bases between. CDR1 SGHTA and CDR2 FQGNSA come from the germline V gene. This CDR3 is CASSLIGPRGTGELFF. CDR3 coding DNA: TGTGCCAGCAGCTTGATCGGTCCCCGGGGTACCGGGGAGCTGTTTTTT.

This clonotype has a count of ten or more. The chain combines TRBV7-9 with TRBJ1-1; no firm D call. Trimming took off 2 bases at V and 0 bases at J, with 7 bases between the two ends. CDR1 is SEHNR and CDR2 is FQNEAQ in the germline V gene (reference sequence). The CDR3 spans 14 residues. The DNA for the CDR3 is TGTGCCAGCAGCTTAAATTTTATGAACACTGAAGCTTTCTTT. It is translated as CASSLNFMNTEAFF.

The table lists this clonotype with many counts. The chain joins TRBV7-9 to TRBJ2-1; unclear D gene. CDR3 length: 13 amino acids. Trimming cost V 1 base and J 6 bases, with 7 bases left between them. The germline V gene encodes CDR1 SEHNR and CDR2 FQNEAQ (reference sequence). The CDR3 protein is CASSLGGFNEQFF. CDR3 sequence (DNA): TGTGCCAGCAGCTTAGGGGGATTCAATGAGCAGTTCTTC.

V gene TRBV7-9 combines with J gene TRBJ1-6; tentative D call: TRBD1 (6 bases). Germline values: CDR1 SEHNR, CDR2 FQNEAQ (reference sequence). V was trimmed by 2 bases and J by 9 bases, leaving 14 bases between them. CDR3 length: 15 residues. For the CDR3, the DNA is TGTGCCAGCAGCTTATTACCAGGGGTTGGTTCACCCCTCCACTTT. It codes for CASSLLPGVGSPLHF.

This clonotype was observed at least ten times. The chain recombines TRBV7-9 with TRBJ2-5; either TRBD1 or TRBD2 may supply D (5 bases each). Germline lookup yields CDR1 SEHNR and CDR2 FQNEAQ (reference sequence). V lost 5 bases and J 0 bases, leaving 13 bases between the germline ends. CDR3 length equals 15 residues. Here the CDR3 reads CASSLGDRDQETQYF. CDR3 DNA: TGTGCCAGCAGCCTCGGGGACCGAGACCAAGAGACCCAGTACTTC.

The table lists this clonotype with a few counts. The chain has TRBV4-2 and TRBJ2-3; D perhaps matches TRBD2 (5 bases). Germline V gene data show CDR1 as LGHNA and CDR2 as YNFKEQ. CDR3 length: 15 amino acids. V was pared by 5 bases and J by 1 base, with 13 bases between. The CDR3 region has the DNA TGTGCCAGCAGCTCCCTGGGAGACCGCACAGATACGCAGTATTTT. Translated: CASSSLGDRTDTQYF.

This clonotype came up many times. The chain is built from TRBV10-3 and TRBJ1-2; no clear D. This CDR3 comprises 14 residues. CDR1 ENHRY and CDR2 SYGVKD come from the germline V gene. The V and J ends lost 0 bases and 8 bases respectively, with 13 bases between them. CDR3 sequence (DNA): TGTGCCATCAGTGAGTCGATCGGGCAGCCCGGCTACACCTTC. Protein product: CAISESIGQPGYTF.

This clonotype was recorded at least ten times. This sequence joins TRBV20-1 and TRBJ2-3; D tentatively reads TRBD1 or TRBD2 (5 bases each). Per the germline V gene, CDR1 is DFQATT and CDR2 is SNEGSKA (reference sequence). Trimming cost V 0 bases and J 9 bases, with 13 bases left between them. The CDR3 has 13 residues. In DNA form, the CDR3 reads TGCAGTGCTAGAGAAATGACCGGGACGACGCAGTATTTT. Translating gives CSAREMTGTTQYF.

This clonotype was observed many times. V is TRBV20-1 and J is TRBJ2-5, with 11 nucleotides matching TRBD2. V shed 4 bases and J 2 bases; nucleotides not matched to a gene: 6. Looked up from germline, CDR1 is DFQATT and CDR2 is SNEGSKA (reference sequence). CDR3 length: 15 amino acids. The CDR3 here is CSAISTSGAQETQYF. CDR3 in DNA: TGCAGTGCTATCTCGACTAGCGGGGCGCAAGAGACCCAGTACTTC.

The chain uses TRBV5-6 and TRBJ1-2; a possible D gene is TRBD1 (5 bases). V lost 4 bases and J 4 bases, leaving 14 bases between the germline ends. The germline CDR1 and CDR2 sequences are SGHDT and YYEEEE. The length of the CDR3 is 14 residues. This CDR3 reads CASSTITGGYGYTF. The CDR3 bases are TGTGCCAGCAGCACCATAACGGGGGGCTATGGCTACACCTTC.